At least ten counts were recorded for the clone carrying this T cell receptor beta chain. The antigen is not known. This sample is part of a study of CD8 T cells in ankylosing spondylitis. This CDR3 contains 15 residues. Trimming removed 5 bases at V and 2 bases at J, with 18 bases between. Germline CDR1 reads DFQATT; CDR2 reads SNEGSKA (reference sequence). Broader study findings: For ankylosing spondylitis blood, a TCR beta motif of roughly 8 highly homologous variants appeared characteristic.

TCRdb itself ran the 5' RACE reads through MiXCR, one entry per CDR3 protein. Seen here are 700,000 to 850,000 distinct CDR3 sequences, about an eighth observed once, and the top ten hold around 0.51%. The sequencing sample was made of blood, either unsorted or a sorted T cell fraction (not recorded which). This chain uses TRBV20-1 with TRBJ2-5; D call uncertain. The sequence came from a male donor with ankylosing spondylitis. Here the CDR3 DNA reads TGCAGTGCTTGTCCCCTTGAGGCCCGGCAAGAGACCCAGTACTTC. Protein product: CSACPLEARQETQYF.